This T cell receptor (beta chain) was obtained from a study of T cell responses to AZD1222 COVID-19 vaccine. The CDR3 spans 14 residues. Between the trimmed V and J ends, which lost 2 bases and 0 bases, there was a span of 7 bases. Germline V gene data show CDR1 as MNHEY and CDR2 as SMNVEV (reference sequence). Whole-study findings and limits: Spike-specific TCR breadth and depth were elevated following two AZD1222 doses.

This clone was picked up one time. The antigen is undetermined. The protocol was immunoSEQ multiplex PCR, while the TCRdb copy is restricted to in-frame clones and leaves out a portion. The sample has some 100,000 clones; more than 85% are singletons. This sequence originates from an adult who received the AZD1222 COVID-19 vaccine. The chain recombines TRBV27 with TRBJ1-1; no clear D. The sequencing used peripheral blood, collected 28 days after the second AZD1222 dose. CDR3 sequence: CASSLIGVNTEAFF. The CDR3 bases are TGTGCCAGCAGTTTAATTGGGGTGAACACTGAAGCTTTCTTT.